The clone carrying this T cell receptor (beta chain) occurred many times. Its antigen remains unidentified. The sample belongs to a study of CD8 T cells in ankylosing spondylitis. Study outcomes and limitations: Ankylosing spondylitis blood appeared to be characterized by a TCR beta motif of several highly homologous variants.

TCRdb re-analysed the 5' RACE reads in MiXCR, keeping a single row per CDR3 protein. This repertoire shows fewer than 550,000 distinct CDR3 sequences, approximately 5.3% found once; its top ten account for 3.5%. The source is a male donor with ankylosing spondylitis. Material: blood, either unsorted or a sorted T cell fraction (not recorded which).

The CDR3 sequence: CSVATGGSYNEQFF. Written as DNA, the CDR3 is TGCAGCGTTGCGACCGGGGGCTCCTACAATGAGCAGTTCTTC. The rearrangement links TRBV29-1 to TRBJ2-1, with a weak D call TRBD2 (6 bases). The V end lost 4 bases, the J end lost 0 bases, and 10 bases lay between the germline ends. Germline V gene data show CDR1 as SQVTM and CDR2 as ANQGSEA. The CDR3 totals 14 residues.